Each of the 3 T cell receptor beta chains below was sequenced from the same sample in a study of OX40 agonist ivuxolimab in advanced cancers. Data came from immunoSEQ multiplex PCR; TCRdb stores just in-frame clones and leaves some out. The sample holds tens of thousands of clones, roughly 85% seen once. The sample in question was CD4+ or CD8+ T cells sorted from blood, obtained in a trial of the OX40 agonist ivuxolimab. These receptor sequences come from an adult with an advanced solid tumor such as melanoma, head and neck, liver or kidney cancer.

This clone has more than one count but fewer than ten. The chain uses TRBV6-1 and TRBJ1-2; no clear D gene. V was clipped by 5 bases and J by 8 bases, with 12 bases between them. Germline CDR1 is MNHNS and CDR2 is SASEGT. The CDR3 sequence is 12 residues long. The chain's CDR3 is CASSLGEGGYTF. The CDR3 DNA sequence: TGTGCCAGCAGTCTCGGTGAAGGAGGCTACACCTTC.

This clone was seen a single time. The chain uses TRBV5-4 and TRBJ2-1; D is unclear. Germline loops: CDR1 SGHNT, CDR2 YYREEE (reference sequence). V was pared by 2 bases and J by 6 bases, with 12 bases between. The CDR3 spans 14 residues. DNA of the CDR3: TGTGCCAGCAGCTTCGCGAACCAAATCAATGAGCAGTTCTTC. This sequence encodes CASSFANQINEQFF.

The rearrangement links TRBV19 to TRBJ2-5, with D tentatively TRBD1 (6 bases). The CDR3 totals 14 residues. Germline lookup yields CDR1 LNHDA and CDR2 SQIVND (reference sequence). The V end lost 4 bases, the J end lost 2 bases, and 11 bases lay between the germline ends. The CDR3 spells CASSKGQLQETQYF. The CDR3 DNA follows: TGTGCCAGTAGTAAAGGACAGCTTCAAGAGACCCAGTACTTC.